The clone carrying this T cell receptor beta chain showed up many times. As yet, its antigen is unknown. At one boundary the junction diverges from the germline segment, which might be a read error. The TCR beta CDR3 regions underwent amplification using RNA transcripts as the source. The HTBI primer set was used in a first-round RT-PCR of the TCR CDR3. One entry per CDR3 protein results from TCRdb running MiXCR on the multiplex PCR reads. Of around 520,000 distinct CDR3 sequences in the sample, 14% were seen once. The data belong to a study of T cells in Graves' hyperthyroidism and ophthalmopathy. Study outcomes and limitations: Among clonotypes expanded in thyroid above 0.001, most were also found in blood.

This CDR3 has 14 amino acids. The patients, who ranged from 18 to 65 in age, presented with newly diagnosed hyperthyroidism lasting under 2 months. The TCR originated in a woman aged 35 to 49 with Graves' hyperthyroidism. The rearrangement links TRBV12-3 or TRBV12-4 to TRBJ2-3; D might be TRBD1 (6 bases). Sample: blood. The CDR3 bases are TGTGCCAGCAGTTTAGGGGGGCGCACATATACGCAGTATTTT. It specifies CASSLGGRTYTQYF.